One sample yielded the 19 T cell receptor beta chains listed below, sequenced in a study of CD8+ T cells in alopecia areata. RNA extraction was followed by reverse transcription into cDNA, which acted as the sequencing template. Libraries were prepared by immunoSEQ multiplex PCR; TCRdb keeps only in-frame clonotypes and omits some of them. This table has 150,000 to 200,000 clones, roughly 50% appearing once. What was sequenced was CD4+ T cells sorted from blood. The receptors stem from a human donor in good health.

The chain carries TRBV20-1 and TRBJ2-3; D tentatively fits TRBD1 or TRBD2 (5 bases each). V was cut by 5 bases and J by 10 bases, with 13 bases left in between. Germline V gene lookup returns CDR1 DFQATT and CDR2 SNEGSKA (reference sequence). This CDR3 spans 11 amino acids. CDR3 sequence (DNA): TGCAGTGCTTTATCGACGGGGCCGCAGTATTTT. It codes for CSALSTGPQYF.

The rearrangement links TRBV7-9 to TRBJ1-1; no definite D call. This CDR3 spans 15 amino acids. CDR1 is SEHNR, CDR2 FQNEAQ, per germline (reference sequence). V lost 1 base to trimming and J lost 2 bases, with 11 bases between them. Here the CDR3 reads CASSLGMGTNTEAFF. Written as DNA, the CDR3 is TGTGCCAGCAGCTTAGGCATGGGCACTAACACTGAAGCTTTCTTT.

The chain combines TRBV29-1 with TRBJ2-1; 7 bases line up with TRBD2. The CDR3 length is 15 residues. After removal of 4 bases from V and 6 bases from J, the junction contained 12 bases not matched to a gene. Germline CDR1 and CDR2: SQVTM and ANQGSEA. CDR3 nucleotides: TGCAGCGTTGCTCCGGTTTGGAGCGGGACCAATGAGCAGTTCTTC. Its protein product is CSVAPVWSGTNEQFF.

The rearrangement joins TRBV10-3 to TRBJ2-2; TRBD2 might be the D (5 bases). The CDR3 runs to 14 residues. Germline loops: CDR1 ENHRY, CDR2 SYGVKD. Trimming cost V 3 bases and J 1 base, with 6 bases left between them. The DNA for the CDR3 is TGTGCCATCAGTGAAGGGAGGAACACCGGGGAGCTGTTTTTT. Translated, it gives CAISEGRNTGELFF.

The rearrangement links TRBV2 to TRBJ1-5; 9 bases line up with TRBD1. V gave up 6 bases and J gave up 3 bases; unmatched junction bases: 3. CDR3 length equals 14 residues. Germline-derived CDR1 and CDR2 are SNHLY and FYNNEI. The chain's CDR3 is CASRGTGNNQPQHF. In DNA form, the CDR3 reads TGTGCCAGCAGGGGGACAGGGAACAATCAGCCCCAGCATTTT.

J is TRBJ2-7 and V is TRBV10-3; a weak D match, TRBD2 (7 bases). V dropped 4 bases and J dropped 6 bases, with 16 bases sitting between them. Germline CDR1 reads ENHRY; CDR2 reads SYGVKD. The CDR3 covers 14 residues. This CDR3 reads CAISGWGRGGEQYF. The CDR3 DNA is TGTGCCATCAGTGGCTGGGGGAGGGGGGGCGAGCAGTACTTC.

CDR3 residues: CASSRSGTARNEQFF. CDR3 sequence (DNA): TGTGCCAGTAGTAGATCCGGGACCGCACGCAATGAGCAGTTCTTC. V is TRBV19 and J is TRBJ2-1; D tentatively fits TRBD1 or TRBD2 (5 bases each). The CDR3 sequence is 15 residues long. In germline, CDR1 is LNHDA, CDR2 SQIVND (reference sequence). V lost 4 bases, J lost 6 bases, and 16 bases lay in between.

V and J are TRBV5-6 and TRBJ2-6, with D possibly being TRBD1 or TRBD2 (5 bases each). The CDR3 consists of 17 residues. Trimming shortened V by 4 bases and J by 0 bases, and 14 bases separated the two germline ends. CDR1 SGHDT and CDR2 YYEEEE come from the germline V gene. The CDR3 DNA reads as TGTGCCAGCAGCACCATCGGGGACCGCTCTGGGGCCAACGTCCTGACTTTC. It translates to CASSTIGDRSGANVLTF.

The chain employs TRBV14 and TRBJ1-1; no definite D call. V was trimmed by 4 bases and J by 0 bases, leaving 12 bases between them. The CDR3 sequence is 15 residues long. Looked up from germline, CDR1 is SGHDN and CDR2 is FVKESK. In DNA, the CDR3 is TGTGCCAGCAGCCGAAAACGGAATTTGAACACTGAAGCTTTCTTT. Protein sequence: CASSRKRNLNTEAFF.

This chain uses TRBV2 with TRBJ2-5; TRBD1 agrees at 8 bases. CDR3 length: 13 amino acids. Trimming cost V 7 bases and J 4 bases; bases outside gene matches: 5. CDR1 is SNHLY and CDR2 is FYNNEI in the germline V gene. Here the CDR3 DNA reads TGTGCCAGCACTACAGGGGGAAGAGAGACCCAGTACTTC. Protein product: CASTTGGRETQYF.

In this sample, this clone turned up a few times. The V and J genes are TRBV29-1 and TRBJ1-2; D unresolved. The germline gives CDR1 SQVTM, CDR2 ANQGSEA. With 7 bases removed from V and 6 bases from J, the gap between germline ends came to 18 bases. CDR3 length equals 13 residues. The CDR3 is CSDRTANGHGYTF. The DNA of the CDR3 is TGCAGCGACCGGACGGCAAATGGACATGGCTACACCTTC.

This clone was counted a few times. This chain links TRBV29-1 with TRBJ2-1; 7 bases align to TRBD1. The ends lost 5 bases at V and 6 bases at J; junction bases unmatched: 7. The length of the CDR3 is 13 residues. Germline CDR1 SQVTM, CDR2 ANQGSEA. The CDR3 coding sequence is TGCAGCGTTAGACAGGGTCCCTTCAATGAGCAGTTCTTC. Protein: CSVRQGPFNEQFF.

V usage is TRBV15 and J usage is TRBJ2-2; D is unresolved. This CDR3 has 13 amino acids. Trimming left V 0 bases short and J 4 bases short, with 3 bases between. Germline loops: CDR1 LNHNV, CDR2 YYDKDF (reference sequence). The CDR3 protein is CATSRELTGELFF. CDR3 in DNA: TGTGCCACCAGCAGAGAACTCACCGGGGAGCTGTTTTTT.

To note about this clone: Other DNA sequences in the sample encode the same CDR3. CDR3 sequence: CAWTGGGTEAFF. The CDR3 coding sequence is TGTGCCTGGACTGGGGGTGGCACTGAAGCTTTCTTT. The chain joins TRBV30 to TRBJ1-1; tentatively, D is TRBD1 (5 bases). The germline V gene encodes CDR1 GTSNPN and CDR2 SVGIG (reference sequence). CDR3 length: 12 amino acids. V dropped 4 bases and J dropped 4 bases, with 10 bases sitting between them.

This chain connects TRBV25-1 to TRBJ2-7; D may be TRBD1 (6 bases). V gave up 6 bases and J gave up 3 bases, with 12 bases separating them. CDR3 length: 13 residues. Per the germline V gene, CDR1 is MGHDK and CDR2 is SYGVNS. DNA for the CDR3: TGTGCCAGCAGAGGACAGATTTTCTACGAGCAGTACTTC. This translates into CASRGQIFYEQYF.

The chain joins TRBV30 to TRBJ1-2; D perhaps matches TRBD1 (5 bases). The CDR3 is 14 residues long. Trimming took off 4 bases at V and 4 bases at J, with 16 bases between the two ends. The germline V gene encodes CDR1 GTSNPN and CDR2 SVGIG (reference sequence). The CDR3 DNA sequence: TGTGCCTGGATGAGTGGGGGTTGGGGCTATGGCTACACCTTC. It encodes CAWMSGGWGYGYTF.

The genes are TRBV29-1 and TRBJ1-2; 7 bases match TRBD1. The trim removed 3 bases at V and 4 bases at J, leaving 8 bases unmatched. Germline V lookup: CDR1 SQVTM, CDR2 ANQGSEA. There are 14 residues in the CDR3. The CDR3 region is CSVERRGGGYGYTF. The CDR3 DNA is TGCAGCGTTGAGCGGCGAGGGGGCGGCTATGGCTACACCTTC.

This clone has at least ten counts. This rearrangement joins TRBV4-1 to TRBJ2-1; 10 nucleotides align to TRBD2. Germline CDR1 MGHRA, CDR2 YSYEKL. CDR3 length: 15 residues. Germline trimming cut 5 bases from V and 2 bases from J; bases unmatched to any gene: 3. This CDR3 is CASSVGLAAYNEQFF. In DNA, the CDR3 is TGCGCCAGCAGCGTTGGACTAGCGGCCTACAATGAGCAGTTCTTC.

The chain links TRBV7-8 to TRBJ1-2, with 8 bases aligning to TRBD1. The CDR3 totals 16 residues. Germline values: CDR1 SGHVS, CDR2 FQNEAQ. J lost 6 bases, V lost 5 bases, and 14 bases had no gene match. Written as DNA, the CDR3 is TGTGCCAGCAGCCCGCCGACAGGGGAAGGATTTCATGGCTACACCTTC. This codes for CASSPPTGEGFHGYTF.